A single sample gave rise to the 24 T cell receptor beta chains below, sequenced in a study of blood T cell repertoires in COVID-19. Profiled with immunoSEQ multiplex PCR; TCRdb holds only in-frame clones, not every one. Among 65,000 to 70,000 clones listed, about 85% were seen once. The sequenced sample was peripheral blood. The source of these receptors is a man older than 75 with acute or convalescent COVID-19.

J is TRBJ2-1 and V is TRBV19; 11 bases map to TRBD2. The J segment lost 6 bases and the V segment lost 4 bases, leaving 11 bases of the junction unmatched. Germline assignment: CDR1 LNHDA and CDR2 SQIVND (reference sequence). The CDR3 spans 17 residues. DNA for the CDR3: TGTGCCAGTAGTACGACTAGCGGGATTGCCCTTCCCAATGAGCAGTTCTTC. This sequence encodes CASSTTSGIALPNEQFF.

In this sample, this clone turned up a few times. CDR3: CASSRDRLGYEQYF. CDR3 in DNA: TGTGCCAGCTCTCGGGACAGGTTAGGTTACGAGCAGTACTTC. The rearrangement links TRBV6-6 to TRBJ2-7, with 8 bases that match TRBD1. The CDR3 is 14 amino acids. Germline V gene lookup returns CDR1 MNHNY and CDR2 SVGAGI (reference sequence). Losses at the gene ends were 8 bases for V and 4 bases for J; bases not matched to a gene: 10.

The chain joins TRBV12-5 to TRBJ2-3; D may be TRBD1 (6 bases). V lost 5 bases and J lost 1, with 16 bases in between. The CDR3 is 16 residues long. CDR1 LGHNT and CDR2 FRNRAP come from the germline V gene. The CDR3 loop is CASGPSTGRRTDTQYF. In DNA form, the CDR3 reads TGTGCTAGTGGTCCGTCGACAGGTCGACGCACAGATACGCAGTATTTT.

This chain connects TRBV6-5 to TRBJ2-1; TRBD2 is a possible D gene (6 bases). This CDR3 spans 15 amino acids. The ends were cut back, 7 bases at V and 6 bases at J, with 19 bases in the middle. Germline CDR1 reads MNHEY; CDR2 reads SVGAGI. In nucleotides, the CDR3 is TGTGCCAGCACGGTAGATAGCGGTCTACTCAATGAGCAGTTCTTC. Translation: CASTVDSGLLNEQFF.

The rearrangement uses TRBV12-3 or TRBV12-4 and TRBJ1-1; D unclear. This CDR3 region has 13 residues. V dropped 5 bases and J dropped 5 bases, with 12 bases sitting between them. The CDR3, as DNA: TGTGCCAGCAGTCCGACGGGGAGAACTGAAGCTTTCTTT. Protein sequence: CASSPTGRTEAFF.

CDR3 region: CASSQEALVLTDTQYF. Here the CDR3 DNA reads TGCGCCAGCAGCCAAGAGGCACTAGTCCTCACAGATACGCAGTATTTT. This chain connects TRBV4-3 to TRBJ2-3, with a possible D match to TRBD2 (5 bases). V was cut by 0 bases and J by 2 bases, with 12 bases left in between. Germline lookup yields CDR1 LGHNA and CDR2 YSLEER. The CDR3 has 16 residues.

V and J are TRBV20-1 and TRBJ1-5; TRBD1 might be the D (5 bases). Trimming cost V 3 bases and J 2 bases, with 20 bases left between them. CDR1 is DFQATT, CDR2 SNEGSKA, per germline (reference sequence). CDR3 length: 17 residues. Written as DNA, the CDR3 is TGCAGTGCTAGTGTCACTATCCGCTCAGGGCGCAATCAGCCCCAGCATTTT. It yields the protein CSASVTIRSGRNQPQHF.

V is TRBV25-1 and J is TRBJ2-3; tentatively, D is TRBD2 (5 bases). Germline V gene data show CDR1 as MGHDK and CDR2 as SYGVNS. The CDR3 has 15 amino acids. Trimming shortened V by 4 bases and J by 1 base, and 12 bases separated the two germline ends. The CDR3 spells CASSVRGWGTDTQYF. CDR3 nucleotides: TGTGCCAGCAGTGTACGAGGGTGGGGCACAGATACGCAGTATTTT.

This clone has ten or more counts. The rearrangement uses TRBV24-1 and TRBJ2-3, with 8 bases fitting TRBD2. The CDR3 length is 18 residues. The J segment lost 2 bases and the V segment lost 4 bases, leaving 13 bases of the junction unmatched. Per germline, CDR1 KGHDR and CDR2 SFDVKD. The DNA for the CDR3 is TGTGCCACCAGTGAGGCGGGAGGCGCGTCACTAAACACAGATACGCAGTATTTT. Encoded protein: CATSEAGGASLNTDTQYF.

The V and J genes are TRBV6-2 or TRBV6-3 and TRBJ2-7; 7 nucleotides match TRBD2. Germline trimming cut 6 bases from V and 0 bases from J; bases unmatched to any gene: 8. This CDR3 is built from 15 residues. Germline loops: CDR1 MNHEY, CDR2 SVGEGT. DNA for the CDR3: TGTGCCAGCAGCCCCCGGGGGGAGAACTCCTACGAGCAGTACTTC. Its protein is CASSPRGENSYEQYF.

V gene TRBV30 combines with J gene TRBJ2-3; D not resolved. V was pared by 2 bases and J by 3 bases, with 6 bases between. The germline gives CDR1 GTSNPN, CDR2 SVGIG (reference sequence). CDR3 length: 12 amino acids. The CDR3 nucleotides are TGTGCCTGGAGTCCCCAAACAGATACGCAGTATTTT. It is translated as CAWSPQTDTQYF.

The chain combines TRBV11-2 with TRBJ2-7; a weak D match, TRBD2 (5 bases). Trimming left V 5 bases short and J 2 bases short, with 16 bases between. This CDR3 spans 15 amino acids. Looked up from germline, CDR1 is SGHAT and CDR2 is FQNNGV. The CDR3: CASSSGGLGAYEQYF. CDR3 in DNA: TGTGCCAGCAGCAGTGGAGGCCTGGGCGCCTACGAGCAGTACTTC.

The sample holds one count of this clone. The genes are TRBV10-3 and TRBJ2-5, with D unclear. The V gene lost 4 bases and the J gene lost 1 base, with 7 bases spanning the gap. The CDR3 is made up of 13 amino acids. Germline values: CDR1 ENHRY, CDR2 SYGVKD. CDR3 region: CAISGHGQETQYF. The CDR3 nucleotides read TGTGCCATCAGTGGACACGGCCAAGAGACCCAGTACTTC.

The J gene is TRBJ1-1, the V gene TRBV5-1; D might be TRBD1 (5 bases). This CDR3 has 14 residues. Between the trimmed V and J ends, which lost 2 bases and 2 bases, there was a span of 10 bases. Germline loops: CDR1 SGHRS, CDR2 YFSETQ. The CDR3 region has the DNA TGCGCCAGCAGCTTCGCGACAGCTAACACTGAAGCTTTCTTT. The encoded protein is CASSFATANTEAFF.

The J gene is TRBJ2-1, the V gene TRBV11-2, with a possible D match to TRBD2 (6 bases). Per the germline V gene, CDR1 is SGHAT and CDR2 is FQNNGV. This CDR3 comprises 17 residues. Trimming cost V 6 bases and J 13 bases, with 31 bases left between them. The CDR3 region is CASSQDPGGWVNRGQFF. The CDR3 region has the DNA TGTGCCAGCAGTCAAGATCCCGGAGGGTGGGTAAATAGGGGTCAGTTCTTC.

The chain has TRBV9 and TRBJ2-2, with D tentatively TRBD2 (6 bases). V lost 4 bases to trimming and J lost 0 bases, with 13 bases between them. Looked up from germline, CDR1 is SGDLS and CDR2 is YYNGEE. CDR3 size: 16 residues. In DNA, the CDR3 is TGTGCCAGCAGCCTCACCGGGACTTCGAACACCGGGGAGCTGTTTTTT. Amino acids: CASSLTGTSNTGELFF.

The chain uses TRBV19 and TRBJ2-1; no clear D. The CDR3 length is 14 residues. Germline CDR1 is LNHDA and CDR2 is SQIVND (reference sequence). Trimming stripped 4 bases from V and 0 bases from J, with 7 bases between. The DNA of the CDR3 is TGTGCCAGTAGTAGCTGGAGCTCCTACAATGAGCAGTTCTTC. It translates to CASSSWSSYNEQFF.

The rearrangement joins TRBV5-4 to TRBJ1-1; the D is unclear. CDR1 is SGHNT, CDR2 YYREEE, per germline (reference sequence). This CDR3 has 15 amino acids. V was clipped by 5 bases and J by 1 base, with 15 bases between them. In DNA form, the CDR3 reads TGTGCCAGCAGTGTAAGAGCCCTCCGGAACACTGAAGCTTTCTTT. It is translated as CASSVRALRNTEAFF.

CDR3 in DNA: TGCGCCAGCAGTGAAAGTCAGACATATGGCTACACCTTC. It yields the protein CASSESQTYGYTF. The V call is TRBV10-1, the J call TRBJ1-2; D is undetermined. V was pared by 3 bases and J by 5 bases, with 10 bases between. The CDR3 contains 13 residues. CDR1 is WNHNN and CDR2 is SYGVQD in the germline V gene (reference sequence).

This clone was found once. The rearrangement links TRBV3-1 (or the pseudogene TRBV3-2) to TRBJ1-2; tentative D call: TRBD1 (6 bases). The CDR3 is 13 amino acids. Germline CDR1 is LGHDT and CDR2 is YNNKEL (reference sequence). The V end was cut by 4 bases, the J end by 2 bases, with 8 bases between. The CDR3 loop is CASSLQGNYGYTF. The CDR3 nucleotides are TGTGCCAGCAGCCTACAGGGAAACTATGGCTACACCTTC.

On this clone itself: Mismatch with germline at one junction end may stem from a read error. The V and J genes are TRBV11-3 and TRBJ2-4, with D tentatively TRBD1 (5 bases). The CDR3 contains 19 residues. The germline V gene has CDR1 SGHNT and CDR2 YENEEA. CDR3 bases: TGTGCCAGCAGCCTAGAGTGGGTGGGCAGGGCTGTAGCCAAAAACATTCAGTACTTC. Translated: CASSLEWVGRAVAKNIQYF.

The J gene is TRBJ2-3, the V gene TRBV9, with 7 bases identical to TRBD2. V lost 0 bases, J lost 4 bases, and 8 bases stayed unmatched. Per the germline V gene, CDR1 is SGDLS and CDR2 is YYNGEE. CDR3 length: 16 residues. Here the CDR3 reads CASSVGSSGGADTQYF. In DNA, the CDR3 is TGTGCCAGCAGCGTAGGGTCTAGCGGCGGAGCAGATACGCAGTATTTT.

The gene calls are TRBV3-1 (or the pseudogene TRBV3-2) and TRBJ1-2, with a weak D call TRBD1 (5 bases). The CDR3 has 13 residues. Looked up from germline, CDR1 is LGHDT and CDR2 is YNNKEL (reference sequence). V shed 3 bases and J shed 4 bases, with 9 bases lying between them. The CDR3 sequence is CASSQGRVYGYTF. CDR3 nucleotides: TGTGCCAGCAGCCAGGGCAGGGTCTATGGCTACACCTTC.

The chain combines TRBV27 with TRBJ1-5; TRBD1 aligns across 7 bases. The CDR3 is made up of 15 amino acids. Germline CDR1 and CDR2: MNHEY and SMNVEV (reference sequence). The V gene end was trimmed by 0 bases and the J gene end by 6 bases; junction bases not matched to a gene: 5. The CDR3 sequence is CASSLSKGAGQPQHF. CDR3 nucleotides: TGTGCCAGCAGTTTATCGAAGGGGGCCGGTCAGCCCCAGCATTTT.